These 25 T cell receptor beta chains came from one sample sequenced in a study of blood T cell repertoires in COVID-19. Data came from immunoSEQ multiplex PCR; TCRdb stores just in-frame clones and leaves some out. The table records 110,000 to 150,000 clones, 80% to 85% of them present only once. Sequenced input: peripheral blood. The receptors shown here come from a woman older than 75 with acute or convalescent COVID-19.

The chain has TRBV5-1 and TRBJ2-1, with TRBD2 matching over 15 bases. Germline assignment: CDR1 SGHRS and CDR2 YFSETQ. J lost 11 bases, V lost 4 bases, and 7 bases had no gene match. The CDR3 length is 15 residues. The CDR3 protein is CASSTGLAGGPKQFF. The CDR3, as DNA: TGCGCCAGCAGCACCGGACTAGCGGGGGGGCCTAAGCAGTTCTTC.

V is TRBV11-1 and J is TRBJ2-1, with 8 nucleotides matching TRBD2. The trim removed 5 bases at V and 4 bases at J, leaving 4 bases unmatched. The CDR3 runs 14 residues. Germline V lookup: CDR1 SGHAT, CDR2 FQDESV (reference sequence). CDR3 residues: CASSLGLAYNEQFF. The CDR3 DNA reads TGTGCCAGCAGCCTAGGACTAGCTTACAATGAGCAGTTCTTC.

This clone showed up just a few times. This sequence joins TRBV5-6 and TRBJ1-6, with TRBD1 as a possible D gene (6 bases). Trimming shortened V by 2 bases and J by 4 bases, and 10 bases separated the two germline ends. Looked up from germline, CDR1 is SGHDT and CDR2 is YYEEEE. This CDR3 has 15 residues. CDR3 sequence reads: CASSLRQDYNSPLHF. CDR3 nucleotides: TGTGCCAGCAGCTTACGACAGGATTATAATTCACCCCTCCACTTT.

The rearrangement joins TRBV27 to TRBJ1-6, with D unresolved. V was shortened by 5 bases and J by 14 bases, with 16 bases between the two germline ends. The germline V gene has CDR1 MNHEY and CDR2 SMNVEV (reference sequence). This CDR3 has 13 residues. CDR3 DNA sequence: TGTGCCAGCAGTCGCTCTTATGGGCAGTCCCTCCACTTT. Protein product: CASSRSYGQSLHF.

This chain joins TRBV4-1 and TRBJ2-6; no clear D gene. Germline V gene lookup returns CDR1 MGHRA and CDR2 YSYEKL. The CDR3 loop spans 13 amino acids. Trimming removed 3 bases at V and 5 bases at J, with 5 bases between. CDR3 loop: CASSQLRANVLTF. The DNA of the CDR3 is TGCGCCAGCAGCCAGTTAAGGGCCAACGTCCTGACTTTC.

This clone has more than one count but fewer than ten. The V call is TRBV12-3 or TRBV12-4, the J call TRBJ1-3; D unclear. The CDR3 loop spans 13 amino acids. Trimming pared 2 bases from V and 6 bases from J, leaving 8 bases between. DNA of the CDR3: TGTGCCAGCAGTTTAAACGGGAAAAACACCATATATTTT. It codes for CASSLNGKNTIYF.

The chain recombines TRBV15 with TRBJ1-2; D possibly corresponds to TRBD1 (6 bases). The length of the CDR3 is 12 residues. Trimming shortened V by 2 bases and J by 8 bases, and 9 bases separated the two germline ends. CDR1 is LNHNV, CDR2 YYDKDF, per germline (reference sequence). The CDR3 bases are TGTGCCACCAGCAGAAACAGGGTCGGCTACACCTTC. Amino acid sequence: CATSRNRVGYTF. Supplemented by reference TRBV15 and TRBJ1-2, the full variable domain reads DAMVIQNPRYQVTQFGKPVTLSCSQTLNHNVMYWYQQKSSQAPKLLFHYYDKDFNNEADTPDNFQSRRPNTSFCFLDIRSPGLGDTAMYLCATSRNRVGYTFGSGTRLTVV.

This chain joins TRBV4-1 and TRBJ1-2; 11 bases agree with TRBD1. The CDR3 is 18 residues long. The V gene's germline CDR1 is MGHRA and CDR2 YSYEKL. The V gene end was trimmed by 4 bases and the J gene end by 0 bases; junction bases not matched to a gene: 10. The CDR3 region is CASSPLKGDRGTNYGYTF. The CDR3 nucleotides are TGCGCCAGCAGCCCCTTAAAGGGGGACAGGGGGACTAACTATGGCTACACCTTC.

The genes are TRBV9 and TRBJ2-1; 10 bases map to TRBD1. Germline V gives CDR1 SGDLS, CDR2 YYNGEE. The CDR3 covers 15 residues. The V gene end was trimmed by 3 bases and the J gene end by 6 bases; junction bases not matched to a gene: 6. The DNA of the CDR3 is TGTGCCAGCAGCGAACGGACAGGGGGAATCAATGAGCAGTTCTTC. This translates into CASSERTGGINEQFF.

The rearrangement links TRBV28 to TRBJ2-7, with a weak D call TRBD2 (6 bases). Germline assignment: CDR1 MDHEN and CDR2 SYDVKM. V gave up 6 bases and J gave up 3 bases, with 9 bases separating them. The CDR3 runs to 12 residues. As DNA, the CDR3 is TGTGCCAGCAGCAGGGACTTCTACGAGCAGTACTTC. The encoded protein is CASSRDFYEQYF. Supplemented by reference TRBV28 and TRBJ2-7, the full variable domain reads DVKVTQSSRYLVKRTGEKVFLECVQDMDHENMFWYRQDPGLGLRLIYFSYDVKMKEKGDIPEGYSVSREKKERFSLILESASTNQTSMYLCASSRDFYEQYFGPGTRLTVT.

This chain joins TRBV7-9 and TRBJ2-1; D ambiguous. Trimming removed 3 bases from V and 1 base from J, with 4 bases in between. The CDR3 totals 13 residues. Germline CDR1 SEHNR, CDR2 FQNEAQ (reference sequence). CDR3 region: CASSFLSYNEQFF. The CDR3, as DNA: TGTGCCAGCAGCTTCCTATCCTACAATGAGCAGTTCTTC.

The chain uses TRBV18 and TRBJ2-7; a possible D gene is TRBD1 (6 bases). Trimming pared 8 bases from V and 2 bases from J, leaving 19 bases between. This CDR3 contains 15 residues. Germline CDR1 is KGHSH and CDR2 is LQKENI. CDR3 bases: TGTGCCAGCCCTAGCCACAGGGTGTTCCCCTACGAGCAGTACTTC. Residues: CASPSHRVFPYEQYF.

The chain employs TRBV24-1 and TRBJ2-1; D gene unclear. CDR1 is KGHDR, CDR2 SFDVKD, per germline. The CDR3 covers 16 residues. The V and J ends lost 6 bases and 3 bases respectively, with 17 bases between them. The CDR3 loop reads CATSSSWSAVYNEQFF. The CDR3 nucleotides are TGTGCCACCAGTTCCTCGTGGAGCGCGGTCTACAATGAGCAGTTCTTC.

The chain combines TRBV5-1 with TRBJ1-3; 10 nucleotides align to TRBD1. The length of the CDR3 is 15 residues. The V segment lost 4 bases and the J segment 2 bases; nucleotides outside the gene matches: 3. Germline V gives CDR1 SGHRS, CDR2 YFSETQ. The CDR3 spells CASSRGTGAGNTIYF. DNA of the CDR3: TGCGCCAGCAGCCGGGGGACAGGGGCTGGAAACACCATATATTTT.

V and J are TRBV5-1 and TRBJ1-3, with D maybe TRBD1 (6 bases). Germline V gene sequence: CDR1 SGHRS, CDR2 YFSETQ. The CDR3 has 15 residues. Trimming took 0 bases from V and 7 from J, leaving 14 bases between them. Written as DNA, the CDR3 is TGCGCCAGCAGCTTGGGGACACAGGGTTGGAACACCATATATTTT. This encodes CASSLGTQGWNTIYF.

The chain combines TRBV16 with TRBJ1-5; D uncertain. The CDR3 contains 13 residues. Germline loops: CDR1 KGHSY, CDR2 FQNENV. With 0 bases removed from V and 11 bases from J, the gap between germline ends came to 11 bases. The CDR3 here is CASSQSREYSQHF. In DNA form, the CDR3 reads TGTGCCAGCAGCCAATCGAGGGAGTATTCCCAGCATTTT.

The genes are TRBV28 and TRBJ2-1, with 7 bases matching TRBD2. Germline CDR1 MDHEN, CDR2 SYDVKM. The CDR3 extends over 16 amino acids. V trimming: 7 bases; J trimming: 3 bases; junction bases outside the gene matches: 12. CDR3 protein: CASTTRDYPDYNEQFF. The DNA of the CDR3 is TGTGCCAGCACCACCAGGGACTACCCAGACTACAATGAGCAGTTCTTC.

The V gene is TRBV5-1, the J gene TRBJ2-1; D is possibly TRBD1 (7 bases). This CDR3 region has 13 residues. V was cut by 6 bases and J by 6 bases, with 13 bases left in between. Per germline, CDR1 SGHRS and CDR2 YFSETQ. DNA of the CDR3: TGCGCCAGCATGAGGCAGGGGGGCAATGAGCAGTTCTTC. This translates into CASMRQGGNEQFF.

The CDR3 region is CASSRRGGDRVVSDTQYF. CDR3 DNA: TGCGCCAGCAGCCGAAGAGGCGGGGACAGGGTGGTTTCAGATACGCAGTATTTT. The rearrangement joins TRBV5-1 to TRBJ2-3; the match to TRBD1 covers 9 bases. In germline, CDR1 is SGHRS, CDR2 YFSETQ. The CDR3 totals 18 residues. V lost 4 bases and J lost 4; bases outside the gene matches: 16. Looking up the rest from reference TRBV5-1 and TRBJ2-3 gives the full variable domain: KAGVTQTPRYLIKTRGQQVTLSCSPISGHRSVSWYQQTPGQGLQFLFEYFSETQRNKGNFPGRFSGRQFSNSRSEMNVSTLELGDSALYLCASSRRGGDRVVSDTQYFGPGTRLTVL.

This sequence joins TRBV30 and TRBJ1-1; 11 bases are shared with TRBD1. The CDR3 runs to 17 residues. The trim removed 4 bases at V and 11 bases at J, leaving 21 bases unmatched. Germline V lookup: CDR1 GTSNPN, CDR2 SVGIG (reference sequence). DNA of the CDR3: TGTGCCTGGATGGGGACAGGGGGTTTACCTCGTCGTAGGGGGGCTTTCTTT. It codes for CAWMGTGGLPRRRGAFF.

This chain uses TRBV5-1 with TRBJ2-1; D is perhaps TRBD2 (5 bases). V was shortened by 5 bases and J by 2 bases, with 14 bases between the two germline ends. This CDR3 is built from 15 residues. Germline assignment: CDR1 SGHRS and CDR2 YFSETQ. CDR3 in amino acids: CASSFDYVAYNEQFF. The DNA of the CDR3 is TGCGCCAGCAGTTTTGACTACGTCGCCTACAATGAGCAGTTCTTC. The variable domain in full, completed from reference TRBV5-1 and TRBJ2-1, reads KAGVTQTPRYLIKTRGQQVTLSCSPISGHRSVSWYQQTPGQGLQFLFEYFSETQRNKGNFPGRFSGRQFSNSRSEMNVSTLELGDSALYLCASSFDYVAYNEQFFGPGTRLTVL.

This sequence joins TRBV4-2 and TRBJ1-6; D is unclear. The germline gives CDR1 LGHNA, CDR2 YNFKEQ. Deletions cut 0 bases from V and 10 bases from J, with 7 bases between. The CDR3 runs to 13 residues. The CDR3 DNA reads TGTGCCAGCAGCCAAGATCTAGGATCACCCCTCCACTTT. Residues: CASSQDLGSPLHF.

The chain combines TRBV19 with TRBJ2-7; 7 bases are shared with TRBD1. V trimming: 10 bases; J trimming: 4 bases; junction bases outside the gene matches: 13. CDR3 length: 14 amino acids. Germline V gene sequence: CDR1 LNHDA, CDR2 SQIVND (reference sequence). The CDR3 is CATKRQGGRYEQYF. CDR3 bases: TGTGCCACCAAACGACAGGGCGGGCGGTACGAGCAGTACTTC. The whole variable domain, remainder taken from reference TRBV19 and TRBJ2-7, is DGGITQSPKYLFRKEGQNVTLSCEQNLNHDAMYWYRQDPGQGLRLIYYSQIVNDFQKGDIAEGYSVSREKKESFPLTVTSAQKNPTAFYLCATKRQGGRYEQYFGPGTRLTVT.

This clone was observed once. The CDR3 sequence: CASSQDTGPLEQYF. CDR3 bases: TGTGCCAGCAGCCAAGATACAGGGCCCCTCGAGCAGTACTTC. The gene calls are TRBV4-2 and TRBJ2-7, with D perhaps matching TRBD1 (6 bases). The CDR3 is 14 amino acids. The germline gives CDR1 LGHNA, CDR2 YNFKEQ. V lost 0 bases, J lost 6 bases, and 12 bases lay in between.

This clone has just one count. This chain joins TRBV10-2 and TRBJ1-1, with D perhaps matching TRBD1 (5 bases). Germline V gene sequence: CDR1 WSHSY, CDR2 SAAADI. CDR3 length equals 15 residues. Trimming cost V 5 bases and J 4 bases, with 17 bases left between them. CDR3 coding DNA: TGCGCCAGCAGTTTTGACCCAGCAAGGGGCACTGAAGCTTTCTTT. This encodes CASSFDPARGTEAFF.